These 11 T cell receptor beta chains originate from one sample sequenced in a study of human T cells and chemical hapten exposure. TCRdb recomputed calls from the RACE reads with MiXCR, one row per CDR3 protein. The sample records over 70,000 distinct CDR3 sequences, 14% being singletons. Time point: pre-sensitization, week 0. Treatment given: therapeutic diphenylcyclopropenone sensitization with weekly scalp DPC. Sequenced here: whole blood, sampled in connection with sensitization to the hapten diphenylcyclopropenone (DPC). The receptor source for this set is a woman between 45 and 60 years old with alopecia areata. Some clones in this sample may be carry-over from other donors' samples.

The J gene is TRBJ2-1, the V gene TRBV19; TRBD1 matches 11 bases. The CDR3 runs 15 residues. CDR1 is LNHDA and CDR2 is SQIVND in the germline V gene (reference sequence). V lost 6 bases to trimming and J lost 3 bases; unmatched junction nucleotides: 4. The DNA of the CDR3 is TGTGCCAGTAGCACCGGGACAGGGGGCTACAATGAGCAGTTCTTC. This translates into CASSTGTGGYNEQFF.

This chain links TRBV20-1 with TRBJ2-7; TRBD1 matches 7 bases. The CDR3 sequence is 14 residues long. Germline CDR1 is DFQATT and CDR2 is SNEGSKA (reference sequence). Trimming took 4 bases from V and 5 from J; bases not matched to a gene: 11. In DNA form, the CDR3 reads TGCAGTGCTAAAGACAGGGTGCAACTAAACGAGCAGTACTTC. Amino acid sequence: CSAKDRVQLNEQYF.

Only a few counts were recorded for this clonotype. V and J are TRBV6-4 and TRBJ2-1; 11 bases align to TRBD2. Unmatched junction bases numbered 9, after V lost 5 bases and J lost 9 bases. CDR3 length: 15 amino acids. The V gene's germline CDR1 is MRHNA and CDR2 SNTAGT. In nucleotides, the CDR3 is TGTGCCAGCAGTACGACTAGCGGGACCCCTAGTGAGCAGTTCTTC. Translated, it gives CASSTTSGTPSEQFF.

This clonotype has more than one count but fewer than ten. The V and J genes are TRBV14 and TRBJ1-3; possibly TRBD1 for D (6 bases). The length of the CDR3 is 15 residues. Per the germline V gene, CDR1 is SGHDN and CDR2 is FVKESK. Trimming left V 5 bases short and J 0 bases short, with 11 bases between. This CDR3 is CASSYGQSSGNTIYF. DNA for the CDR3: TGTGCCAGCAGCTATGGACAGTCCTCTGGAAACACCATATATTTT.

This chain uses TRBV6-5 with TRBJ1-1; 8 bases agree with TRBD1. Germline V lookup: CDR1 MNHEY, CDR2 SVGAGI. The CDR3 loop spans 11 amino acids. The CDR3 is CARTGYTEAFF. As DNA, the CDR3 is TGTGCTCGGACAGGGTACACTGAAGCTTTCTTT.

This clonotype was observed a handful of times. The DNA of the CDR3 is TGTGCCAGCAGAACTTTAGCGGGTCAAAGCAATGAGCAGTTCTTC. Protein: CASRTLAGQSNEQFF. V gene TRBV27 combines with J gene TRBJ2-1; 7 bases are shared with TRBD2. The CDR3 is 15 residues long. Looked up from germline, CDR1 is MNHEY and CDR2 is SMNVEV (reference sequence). V was clipped by 6 bases and J by 6 bases; unmatched bases: 11.

There are a few counts of this clonotype. V and J are TRBV5-6 and TRBJ1-5; D may be TRBD1 (6 bases). This CDR3 comprises 18 residues. CDR1 is SGHDT and CDR2 is YYEEEE in the germline V gene. The V gene lost 2 bases and the J gene lost 0 bases, with 18 bases spanning the gap. The CDR3 sequence: CASSLQGLLTFSNQPQHF. As DNA, the CDR3 is TGTGCCAGCAGCTTACAGGGACTCCTTACCTTTAGCAATCAGCCCCAGCATTTT. Looking up the rest from reference TRBV5-6 and TRBJ1-5 gives the full variable domain: DAGVTQSPTHLIKTRGQQVTLRCSPKSGHDTVSWYQQALGQGPQFIFQYYEEEERQRGNFPDRFSGHQFPNYSSELNVNALLLGDSALYLCASSLQGLLTFSNQPQHFGDGTRLSIL.

The genes are TRBV20-1 and TRBJ2-1; the match to TRBD1 covers 12 bases. This CDR3 comprises 14 residues. V gave up 5 bases and J gave up 8 bases; unmatched junction bases: 7. Germline values: CDR1 DFQATT, CDR2 SNEGSKA (reference sequence). CDR3 region: CSAHRDRGLYEQFF. The CDR3 DNA reads TGCAGTGCTCACCGGGACAGGGGGCTTTATGAGCAGTTCTTC.

This rearrangement joins TRBV7-2 to TRBJ2-7; D remains ambiguous. CDR3 size: 14 residues. Germline V lookup: CDR1 SGHTA, CDR2 FQGNSA. V lost 2 bases and J lost 0, with 8 bases in between. Here the CDR3 DNA reads TGTGCCAGCAGCTTAAGCGTACTCTCCTACGAGCAGTACTTC. Translation: CASSLSVLSYEQYF.

The chain carries TRBV30 and TRBJ2-4; 12 bases are shared with TRBD2. CDR1 and CDR2 from the germline V gene are GTSNPN and SVGIG (reference sequence). J gave up 0 bases and V 8 bases, and 2 bases lay outside the gene matches. This CDR3 is built from 14 residues. CDR3 nucleotide sequence: TGTGCCGGACTAGCGGGACGAGCCAAAAACATTCAGTACTTC. It codes for CAGLAGRAKNIQYF.

This clonotype was seen a handful of times. The chain is built from TRBV4-3 and TRBJ1-6, with D tentatively TRBD1 (5 bases). Trimming left V 4 bases short and J 7 bases short, with 8 bases between. CDR3 length: 13 amino acids. Germline CDR1 is LGHNA and CDR2 is YSLEER. The CDR3 sequence: CASSLGPNSPLHF. The CDR3 region has the DNA TGCGCCAGCAGCCTGGGGCCCAATTCACCCCTCCACTTT.